This is a list of T cell receptor beta chains from one sample in a study of blood T cell repertoires in COVID-19. Sequencing was performed with immunoSEQ multiplex PCR; in TCRdb, only in-frame clones are kept and a portion is missing. Here the sample spans over 150,000 clones, approximately 81% being singletons. Sequencing used peripheral blood. All receptors come from a man in his forties or fifties with acute or convalescent COVID-19. CDR3s include the opening cysteine and the closing phenylalanine or tryptophan. A D gene is named only where the DNA matches it firmly. Not every row has a clone size; where given, it reads once, few, many or a size class.

TRBV9,TRBJ1-3,-,16,TRBD1,CASSGRRGLSGNTIYF,TGTGCCAGCAGCGGACGCAGGGGGCTCTCGGGAAACACCATATATTTT
TRBV4-2,TRBJ1-5,-,18,-,CASSQGPNRGGPDQPQHF,TGTGCCAGCAGCCAAGGGCCCAACCGAGGGGGTCCGGATCAGCCCCAGCATTTT
TRBV5-4,TRBJ2-2,-,14,-,CASSPGTRTGELFF,TGTGCCAGCAGCCCGGGGACTCGCACCGGGGAGCTGTTTTTT
TRBV11-3,TRBJ1-1,-,14,TRBD1,CASSVQGADTEAFF,TGTGCCAGCAGTGTTCAGGGGGCTGACACTGAAGCTTTCTTT
TRBV5-6,TRBJ2-1,once,11,TRBD1,CASSTGGEQFF,TGTGCCAGCAGTACAGGGGGGGAGCAGTTCTTC
TRBV5-8,TRBJ1-2,-,15,-,CASSRGPNESYGYTF,TGTGCCAGCAGCCGAGGGCCAAACGAAAGTTATGGCTACACCTTC
TRBV4-1,TRBJ2-7,-,15,TRBD1,CASSLGTGVLYEQYF,TGCGCCAGCAGCCTTGGGACAGGGGTTCTTTACGAGCAGTACTTC
TRBV5-1,TRBJ2-3,-,16,-,CASYLTGAGSADTQYF,TGCGCCAGCTATCTAACAGGGGCGGGAAGCGCAGATACGCAGTATTTT
TRBV10-3,TRBJ1-5,-,17,TRBD1,CATTPDRGLRGNQPQHF,TGTGCCACCACCCCGGACAGGGGGCTAAGAGGCAATCAGCCCCAGCATTTT
TRBV6-6,TRBJ1-1,-,14,TRBD1,CASTPTGVLAEAFF,TGTGCCAGCACCCCGACAGGGGTGCTCGCTGAAGCTTTCTTT
TRBV6-1,TRBJ1-2,-,16,TRBD1,CASSEGGGQGLRGYTF,TGTGCCAGCAGTGAAGGAGGGGGACAGGGCCTTCGGGGCTACACCTTC
TRBV30,TRBJ1-6,-,16,TRBD1,CAWSVPATGRNSPLHF,TGTGCCTGGAGTGTCCCCGCGACAGGGAGGAATTCACCCCTCCACTTT
TRBV28,TRBJ1-2,-,12,-,CASRLGIYGYTF,TGTGCCAGCAGGCTCGGGATCTATGGCTACACCTTC
TRBV7-2,TRBJ1-1,few,15,-,CASSLAFRPGAEAFF,TGTGCCAGCAGCTTAGCCTTCCGCCCAGGGGCTGAAGCTTTCTTT
TRBV5-6,TRBJ1-1,-,11,-,CASSLMSEAFF,TGTGCCAGCAGCTTGATGAGTGAAGCTTTCTTT
TRBV2,TRBJ1-2,-,13,-,CASMPQGYYGYTF,TGTGCCAGCATGCCACAGGGATACTATGGCTACACCTTC
TRBV11-2,TRBJ2-1,-,15,TRBD2,CASSLGGGSYNEQFF,TGTGCCAGCAGCTTAGGCGGGGGGTCCTACAATGAGCAGTTCTTC
TRBV2,TRBJ1-1,-,13,-,CASSIQANTEAFF,TGTGCCAGCAGCATCCAGGCGAACACTGAAGCTTTCTTT
TRBV3-1/TRBV3-2,TRBJ2-5,-,14,-,CASSGGALMETQYF,TGTGCCAGCAGCGGGGGGGCCCTTATGGAGACCCAGTACTTC
TRBV12-3/TRBV12-4,TRBJ1-2,once,12,-,CASSRTGTGYTF,TGTGCCAGCAGCCGCACAGGGACTGGCTACACCTTC
TRBV30,TRBJ2-1,-,11,TRBD2,CAWSLGGEQFF,TGTGCCTGGAGTCTGGGGGGGGAGCAGTTCTTC
TRBV9,TRBJ1-2,-,13,TRBD1,CASSTQGNYGYTF,TGTGCCAGCAGCACACAGGGGAACTATGGCTACACCTTC